Sequencing of this T cell receptor beta chain was carried out in a study of blood T cell repertoires in COVID-19 (dated by TCRdb to between 2020 and 2021). Regarding the study in general: The collaborator samples originated in the United States, Italy and Spain and spanned the acute and convalescent phases of COVID-19. The prospective study material was composed of cDNA or gDNA derived from T cells, B-cell-depleted T cells, or PBMCs. The dataset comprised deeply sampled blood TCRbeta repertoires from subjects exposed to, actively infected with, or recovered from COVID-19. The repertoires were released in a freely available public database intended as a resource for research on the immune response to SARS-CoV-2. The samples were drawn from two sources: the first 160 participants of the ongoing ImmuneRACE study, and some 1,300 subjects contributed by 6 global collaborators. Nearly every sample came with metadata listing a de-identified subject ID, COVID-19 status, age in years and sex. HLA class I and class II types, where available, came from metadata supplied by the sample provider rather than from assay-based typing.

Whole blood was collected in K2EDTA tubes by collaborating institutions according to the institutions' own protocols. Collaborator samples were shipped for TCRbeta analysis as frozen whole blood, isolated PBMCs, or DNA extracted from either sample type. General conclusions and limits of the study: Clinical and demographic metadata were provided uncurated, with the amount varying by source and participant.

The immunoSEQ Assay, a bias-controlled multiplex PCR, was used to amplify TCRbeta CDR3 regions from genomic DNA. From the authors' description of their analysis: The number of nucleated cells in each sample was estimated by amplification of reference gene primers within the assay. Sequence reads were collapsed and filtered to measure the absolute abundance of every unique TCRbeta CDR3 rearrangement. For each sample, productive Simpson clonality was calculated by taking the square root of Simpson's diversity index across productive rearrangements. Held by TCRdb, this immuneACCESS table contains in-frame sequences only and omits some clones. Under half of the omission traces to an unresolved V gene where checked; the cause of the rest is unknown. The DNA gave D and trimming, while V, J and clone size come from that table. In this sample the table shows 29,000 or so clones, over 75% of which occur a single time. The ten largest clones capture roughly a tenth of the sample.

The germline V gene yields ENHRY for CDR1 and SYGVKD for CDR2. Trimming at the junction amounts to 0 bases on V and 4 bases on J, and the germline ends lie 9 bases apart. The CDR3 goes from the cysteine to the phenylalanine over 15 residues. The read is trimmed to its CDR3 DNA, 45 bases read in frame from base 1. To note about this clone: Its antigen is currently not known. No qualities accompany the bases; no much larger clone lies one base away.

The clonotype originates from a man between 60 and 70 years old with acute or convalescent COVID-19. This chain joins TRBV10-3 to TRBJ1-4; confidence is insufficient to name the D gene. Specimen: peripheral blood. The DNA is as follows: TGTGCCATCAGTGAGTCAGGAGGCATTAATGAAAAACTGTTTTTT. This yields the protein CAISESGGINEKLFF.